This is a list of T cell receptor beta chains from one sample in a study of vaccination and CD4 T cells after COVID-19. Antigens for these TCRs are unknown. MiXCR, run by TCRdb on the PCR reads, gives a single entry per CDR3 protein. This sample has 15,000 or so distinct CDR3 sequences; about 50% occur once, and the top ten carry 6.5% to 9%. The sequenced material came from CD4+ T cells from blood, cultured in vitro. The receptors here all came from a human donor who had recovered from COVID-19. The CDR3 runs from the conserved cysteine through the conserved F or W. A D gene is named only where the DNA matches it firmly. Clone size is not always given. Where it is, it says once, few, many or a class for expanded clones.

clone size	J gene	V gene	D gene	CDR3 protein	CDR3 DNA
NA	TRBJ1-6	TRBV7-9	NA	CASSSLTGDSSPLHF	TGTGCCAGCAGCTCCCTGACCGGGGATAGTTCACCCCTCCACTTT
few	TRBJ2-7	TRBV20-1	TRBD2	CSASVPAVSGRGYEQYF	TGCAGTGCTAGTGTCCCCGCGGTAAGCGGGAGAGGTTACGAGCAGTACTTC
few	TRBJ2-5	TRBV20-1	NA	CSARMGSAQETQYF	TGCAGTGCTAGAATGGGTAGCGCCCAAGAGACCCAGTACTTC
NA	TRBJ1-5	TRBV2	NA	CASRQMGYQPQHF	TGTGCCAGCAGGCAAATGGGTTATCAGCCCCAGCATTTT
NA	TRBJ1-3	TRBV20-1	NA	CSASWGSGNTIYF	TGCAGTGCTAGTTGGGGCTCTGGAAACACCATATATTTT
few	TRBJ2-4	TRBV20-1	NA	CSASLLENIQYF	TGCAGTGCCAGCCTGCTAGAGAACATTCAGTACTTC
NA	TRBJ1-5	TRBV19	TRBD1	CASKGDRPLDQPQHF	TGTGCCAGTAAGGGGGACAGGCCTTTGGATCAGCCCCAGCATTTT
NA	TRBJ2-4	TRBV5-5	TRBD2	CASSLPLAVAKNIQYF	TGTGCCAGCAGCTTGCCTCTAGCGGTAGCCAAAAACATTCAGTACTTC
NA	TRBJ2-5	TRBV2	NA	CASSDSRGGQETQYF	TGTGCCAGCAGTGATAGCAGGGGAGGTCAAGAGACCCAGTACTTC
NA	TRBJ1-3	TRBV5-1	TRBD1	CASSPQPKQGRTTVYF	TGCGCCAGCAGCCCGCAACCTAAACAGGGGAGGACTACCGTATATTTT
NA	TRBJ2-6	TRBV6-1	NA	CASSPPRSGANVLTF	TGTGCCAGCAGTCCCCCCCGCTCTGGGGCCAACGTCCTGACTTTC
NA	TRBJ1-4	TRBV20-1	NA	CSARSMGGANEKLFF	TGCAGTGCTAGATCCATGGGCGGTGCTAATGAAAAACTGTTTTTT
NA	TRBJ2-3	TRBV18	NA	CASSPPVGLPTDTQYF	TGTGCCAGCTCACCCCCCGTGGGTCTCCCGACAGATACGCAGTATTTT
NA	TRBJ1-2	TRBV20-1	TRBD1	CSARQQTPGTGGYNYGYTF	TGCAGTGCTAGACAACAGACCCCCGGGACAGGGGGCTATAACTATGGCTACACCTTC
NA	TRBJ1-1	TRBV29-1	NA	CSALGGKGGEAFF	TGCAGCGCCCTCGGGGGAAAGGGGGGTGAAGCTTTCTTT
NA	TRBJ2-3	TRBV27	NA	CASRGDRPRRDTQYF	TGTGCCAGCAGGGGCGACAGACCTAGACGGGATACGCAGTATTTT
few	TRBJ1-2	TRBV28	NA	CASSQTGYGYTF	TGTGCCAGCAGCCAAACAGGGTATGGCTACACCTTC
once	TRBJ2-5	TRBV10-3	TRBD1	CAISEGTGRETQYF	TGTGCCATCAGTGAGGGGACAGGGAGGGAGACCCAGTACTTC
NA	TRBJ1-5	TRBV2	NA	CASCREYSNQPQHF	TGTGCCAGCTGCAGGGAATATAGCAATCAGCCCCAGCATTTT
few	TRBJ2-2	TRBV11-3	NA	CASSLGGFGTGELFF	TGTGCCAGCAGCTTAGGGGGTTTTGGCACCGGGGAGCTGTTTTTT
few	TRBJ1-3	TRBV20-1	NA	CSGTSDSGNTIYF	TGCAGCGGGACTTCCGACTCTGGAAACACCATATATTTT
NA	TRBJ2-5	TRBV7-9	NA	CASSFTEETQYF	TGTGCCAGCAGCTTCACCGAAGAGACCCAGTACTTC
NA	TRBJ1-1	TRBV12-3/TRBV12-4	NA	CASSLGSMNTEAFF	TGTGCCAGCAGTTTAGGAAGCATGAACACTGAAGCTTTCTTT
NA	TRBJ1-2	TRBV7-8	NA	CASSPHYGYTF	TGTGCCAGCAGCCCCCACTATGGCTACACCTTC
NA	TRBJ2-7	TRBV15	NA	CATSRLRGGSYEQYF	TGTGCCACCAGCAGACTGAGGGGGGGCTCCTACGAGCAGTACTTC
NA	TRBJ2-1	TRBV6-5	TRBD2	CASSYRSSGSYEQFF	TGTGCCAGCAGTTACCGGTCTAGCGGGAGTTATGAGCAGTTCTTC
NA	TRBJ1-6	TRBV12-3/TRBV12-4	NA	CASSLARLNSPLHF	TGTGCCAGCAGTTTAGCAAGACTAAATTCACCCCTCCACTTT
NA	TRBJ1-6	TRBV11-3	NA	CASSRSSYNSPLHF	TGTGCCAGCAGCAGGAGCTCCTATAATTCACCCCTCCACTTT
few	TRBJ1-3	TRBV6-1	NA	CASIPRGGNTIYF	TGTGCCAGCATCCCCCGAGGGGGAAACACCATATATTTT
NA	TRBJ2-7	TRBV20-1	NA	CSARDHTSPWREQYF	TGCAGTGCTAGAGATCATACCTCTCCATGGCGCGAGCAGTACTTC
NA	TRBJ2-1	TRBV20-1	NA	CSAEAGSSQDQFF	TGCAGTGCAGAGGCCGGGTCTAGCCAGGACCAGTTCTTC
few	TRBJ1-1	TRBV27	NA	CASSFSQLNTEAFF	TGTGCCAGCAGTTTCAGTCAGTTGAACACTGAAGCTTTCTTT
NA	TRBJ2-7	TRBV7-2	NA	CASSLRRNSYEQYF	TGTGCCAGCAGCCTAAGACGGAACTCCTACGAGCAGTACTTC
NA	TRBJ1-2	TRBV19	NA	CASSKNRLGVRSGYTF	TGTGCCAGTAGTAAAAACCGGTTAGGGGTTCGTTCTGGCTACACCTTC
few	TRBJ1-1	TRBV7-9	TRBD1	CASSLADRGRTEAFF	TGTGCCAGCAGCTTAGCGGACAGGGGGAGGACTGAAGCTTTCTTT
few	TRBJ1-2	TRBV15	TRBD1	CATSGDRAGYTF	TGTGCCACCAGCGGGGACAGGGCAGGCTACACCTTC
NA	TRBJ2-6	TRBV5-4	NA	CASSLPGTGANVLTF	TGTGCCAGCAGCTTGCCAGGGACTGGGGCCAACGTCCTGACTTTC
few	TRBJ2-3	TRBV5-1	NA	CASSWDPPSTDTQYF	TGCGCCAGCAGCTGGGACCCGCCTAGCACAGATACGCAGTATTTT
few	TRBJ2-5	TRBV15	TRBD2	CATSTGLADQETQYF	TGTGCCACCAGCACGGGACTAGCGGATCAAGAGACCCAGTACTTC
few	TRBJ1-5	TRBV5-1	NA	CASSLTGLSNQPQHF	TGCGCCAGCAGCTTGACAGGGTTGAGCAATCAGCCCCAGCATTTT
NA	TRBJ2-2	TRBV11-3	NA	CASSLESPGELFF	TGTGCCAGCAGCTTAGAAAGTCCCGGGGAGCTGTTTTTT
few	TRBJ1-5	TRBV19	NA	CASSRAHSNQPQHF	TGTGCCAGTAGCAGAGCACATAGCAATCAGCCCCAGCATTTT
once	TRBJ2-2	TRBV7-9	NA	CASSLAGGLIGELFF	TGTGCCAGCAGCTTAGCGGGGGGGCTGATCGGGGAGCTGTTTTTT
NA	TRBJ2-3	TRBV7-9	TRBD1	CASSNWGQRGTDTQYF	TGTGCCAGCAGCAATTGGGGACAGCGAGGGACAGATACGCAGTATTTT
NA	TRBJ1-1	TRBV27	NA	CASREWRGTEAFF	TGTGCCAGCAGAGAATGGCGTGGCACTGAAGCTTTCTTT
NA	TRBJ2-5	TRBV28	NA	CASRGWGTQYF	TGTGCCAGCAGGGGGTGGGGGACCCAGTACTTC
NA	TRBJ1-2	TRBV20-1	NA	CSARVRDTSYGYTF	TGCAGTGCTAGAGTGAGGGACACATCCTATGGCTACACCTTC
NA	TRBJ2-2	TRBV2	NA	CASSEAVGPHTGELFF	TGTGCCAGCAGTGAAGCCGTGGGACCACACACCGGGGAGCTGTTTTTT
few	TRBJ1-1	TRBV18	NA	CASSMNTEAFF	TGTGCCAGCTCGATGAACACTGAAGCTTTCTTT
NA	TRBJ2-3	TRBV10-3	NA	CAISESRRTTDTQYF	TGTGCCATCAGTGAGTCGCGAAGGACCACAGATACGCAGTATTTT
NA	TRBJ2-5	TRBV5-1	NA	CASSLVEETQYF	TGCGCCAGCAGCTTGGTTGAAGAGACCCAGTACTTC
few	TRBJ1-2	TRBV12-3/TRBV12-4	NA	CASSWIVRSGRSNYGYTF	TGTGCCAGCAGCTGGATAGTGAGGTCGGGACGTTCAAACTATGGCTACACCTTC
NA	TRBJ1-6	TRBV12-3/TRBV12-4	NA	CASSLSQGVAYNSPLHF	TGTGCCAGCAGTTTATCTCAGGGTGTCGCCTATAATTCACCCCTCCACTTT
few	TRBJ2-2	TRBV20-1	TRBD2	CSARLQRGGGLNTGELFF	TGCAGTGCTAGACTACAGCGGGGGGGAGGTCTTAACACCGGGGAGCTGTTTTTT
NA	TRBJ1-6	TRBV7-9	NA	CASSLAEGTPFHF	TGTGCCAGCAGCTTAGCGGAAGGGACACCCTTCCACTTT
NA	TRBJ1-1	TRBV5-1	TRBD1	CASSKFDRGRILNTEAFF	TGCGCCAGCAGCAAATTCGACAGGGGCAGGATTCTGAACACTGAAGCTTTCTTT
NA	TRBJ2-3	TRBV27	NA	CASSHRGTDTQYF	TGTGCCAGCAGCCACAGGGGCACAGATACGCAGTATTTT
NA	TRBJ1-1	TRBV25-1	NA	CATSGGRGAFF	TGTGCCACCAGTGGGGGACGGGGAGCTTTCTTT
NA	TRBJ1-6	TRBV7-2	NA	CASSREVYNSPLHF	TGTGCCAGCAGCCGCGAAGTTTATAATTCACCCCTCCACTTT
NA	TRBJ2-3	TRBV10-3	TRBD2	CASSGYSTDTQYF	TGTGCCAGTAGCGGGTATAGCACAGATACGCAGTATTTT